A selection of T cell receptor beta chains follows, all from one sample in a study of shared clonotypes between healthy human individuals. Only in-frame clones appear in the TCRdb table, and some are missing; sequencing was by immunoSEQ multiplex PCR. This table has 400,000 to 600,000 clones, roughly 77% appearing once. The sample comprised PBMCs. The receptors here all came from a woman aged 40-49 years in good health. Some clones in this sample may be carry-over from other donors' samples. Both conserved end residues are part of each CDR3. D genes are given only for firm matches. For some rows the clone size is stated as once, few or many, or as a class when expanded; others skip it.

abundance | j_gene | d_gene | v_gene | CDR3aa | CDR3nt
. | TRBJ1-4 | . | TRBV10-3 | CAISRNGNEKLFF | TGTGCCATCAGCCGTAACGGTAATGAAAAACTGTTTTTT
. | TRBJ2-6 | . | TRBV10-2 | CASSEGPGNGANVLTF | TGCGCCAGCAGTGAGGGGCCAGGTAATGGGGCCAACGTCCTGACTTTC
. | TRBJ2-3 | . | TRBV11-2 | CASSLDEWSRDTQYF | TGTGCCAGCAGCTTAGATGAGTGGAGCAGAGATACGCAGTATTTT
. | TRBJ2-7 | TRBD2 | TRBV4-3 | CASSQETSVLYEQYF | TGCGCCAGCAGCCAAGAGACTAGCGTCCTCTACGAGCAGTACTTC
once | TRBJ2-1 | TRBD2 | TRBV6-4 | CASSGSSGTYNEQFF | TGTGCCAGCAGTGGGTCTAGCGGGACCTACAATGAGCAGTTCTTC
. | TRBJ2-7 | TRBD2 | TRBV10-3 | CAISESGREKQYF | TGTGCCATCAGTGAGTCGGGGCGGGAGAAGCAGTACTTC
once | TRBJ2-2 | . | TRBV5-1 | CASSARDGTNTGELFF | TGCGCCAGCAGCGCCCGGGACGGAACGAACACCGGGGAGCTGTTTTTT
. | TRBJ2-5 | . | TRBV5-4 | CASSLAGTVQTQYF | TGTGCCAGCAGCTTGGCTGGGACTGTACAGACCCAGTACTTC
. | TRBJ2-2 | TRBD2 | TRBV14 | CASSPQSGGSRDTGELFF | TGTGCCAGCAGCCCTCAGTCTGGCGGGAGCAGAGACACCGGGGAGCTGTTTTTT
once | TRBJ1-1 | . | TRBV18 | CASSPSYGRLNTEAFF | TGTGCCAGCTCACCCAGTTATGGCAGATTGAACACTGAAGCTTTCTTT
. | TRBJ2-7 | . | TRBV7-3 | CASSLGGHYEQYF | TGTGCCAGCAGCTTAGGGGGCCACTACGAGCAGTACTTC
. | TRBJ2-1 | TRBD2 | TRBV11-3 | CASSLETSGRNEQFF | TGTGCCAGCAGCTTAGAGACTAGCGGGAGGAATGAGCAGTTCTTC
. | TRBJ2-4 | TRBD2 | TRBV5-4 | CASSLNLAGEKNIQYF | TGTGCCAGCAGCTTGAACCTAGCGGGCGAGAAAAACATTCAGTACTTC
once | TRBJ2-2 | . | TRBV5-1 | CASSRTVNTGELFF | TGCGCCAGCAGTAGGACAGTTAACACCGGGGAGCTGTTTTTT
. | TRBJ1-2 | TRBD1 | TRBV29-1 | CSVDGTGYDGYTF | TGCAGCGTTGATGGGACAGGGTACGATGGCTACACCTTC
. | TRBJ2-5 | TRBD1 | TRBV29-1 | CSLARGETQYF | TGCAGCCTGGCCAGGGGGGAGACCCAGTACTTC
. | TRBJ2-1 | . | TRBV11-2 | CASSLVGYNEQFF | TGTGCCAGCAGCTTAGTTGGTTACAATGAGCAGTTCTTC
. | TRBJ1-1 | . | TRBV18 | CASSPSQHEAFF | TGTGCCAGCTCACCATCCCAGCATGAAGCTTTCTTT
. | TRBJ1-1 | TRBD1 | TRBV19 | CASSMDRGGTEAFF | TGTGCCAGTAGTATGGACAGGGGTGGAACTGAAGCTTTCTTT
. | TRBJ1-2 | . | TRBV18 | CASSPSDTNYGYTF | TGTGCCAGCTCACCTTCGGACACTAACTATGGCTACACCTTC
. | TRBJ2-3 | TRBD2 | TRBV28 | CATASGSRDTQYF | TGTGCCACAGCTAGCGGGAGTCGGGATACGCAGTATTTT
. | TRBJ2-5 | TRBD2 | TRBV9 | CASTTGLAGEETQYF | TGTGCCTCAACTACCGGATTAGCGGGGGAAGAGACCCAGTACTTC
few | TRBJ2-3 | TRBD2 | TRBV6-4 | CASSDSGAGGDTQYF | TGTGCCAGCAGTGACTCGGGGGCGGGAGGAGATACGCAGTATTTT
few | TRBJ2-7 | TRBD2 | TRBV19 | CASSDTSATYEQYF | TGTGCCAGTAGTGACACTAGCGCTACCTACGAGCAGTACTTC
. | TRBJ2-7 | TRBD2 | TRBV18 | CASSPSLAGGENEQYF | TGTGCCAGCTCACCCTCACTAGCGGGAGGGGAAAACGAGCAGTACTTC
. | TRBJ1-2 | TRBD1 | TRBV5-1 | CASSMAGTDYGYTF | TGCGCCAGCAGCATGGCCGGGACAGACTATGGCTACACCTTC
. | TRBJ2-2 | TRBD2 | TRBV19 | CASSIGLAGGSTGELFF | TGTGCCAGTAGTATAGGTCTAGCGGGAGGGAGCACCGGGGAGCTGTTTTTT
. | TRBJ2-7 | . | TRBV7-2 | CASSGRNSYEQYF | TGTGCCAGCAGTGGACGGAACTCCTACGAGCAGTACTTC
many | TRBJ2-5 | . | TRBV28 | CASSFPGVGETQYF | TGTGCCAGCAGTTTCCCGGGAGTGGGAGAGACCCAGTACTTC